This T cell receptor beta chain derives from a study of T cell responses to AZD1222 COVID-19 vaccine (TCRdb year 2021). Concerning the study at large: TCR sequencing was performed for about 250 trial participants, of whom around 200 were given two doses of AZD1222 and some 25 were given two doses of MenACWY control vaccine. Trial participants were enrolled by age into 18-55, 56-69 and 70-plus year subgroups, with 148, 28 and 57 TCR-sequenced participants respectively. On the study overall, not on this receptor specifically: After two AZD1222 doses, spike-specific TCR breadth and depth were significantly higher than at day 0 and than in MenACWY recipients. Most participants were white British and females outnumbered males, and the authors suggested that clonal diversity may have been underestimated. Nearly half of unique spike-specific TCRs reportedly recognized epitopes outside regions mutated in the B.1.351 and B.1.1.7 variants. No day 14 peak-response samples were available, so repertoires were characterized only after the peak T cell response. Conclusions about previously exposed vaccinees were limited because only six AZD1222 recipients were SARS-CoV-2 seropositive at baseline. In the small 56-69-year group, the increase in depth fell short of significance, most likely because of low power. CD4 TCRs associated with the vaccine covered the entire spike protein, and the dominant responses were in regions 160-218 and 743-854.

Counted from cysteine to phenylalanine, this CDR3 has 14 amino acids. Only the CDR3 portion is preserved as DNA: 42 bases, with reading frame beginning at the first base. CDR1 SGHRS and CDR2 YFSETQ are derived from the germline V gene. Germline trimming amounts to 5 bases on V and 5 bases on J, with 7 as the count of junction bases outside the gene matches. The CDR3 regions of human TCRbeta chains were subjected to immunosequencing. In the authors' own workflow: TCRs in the repertoires were matched against a reference library of SARS-CoV-2-specific TCRs that had been generated with the MIRA antigen-specificity platform. Breadth was defined as the fraction of unique TCRs that were SARS-CoV-2-associated, and depth was defined as the fraction of total T cells that were SARS-CoV-2-associated. Using the MIRA data, every spike-specific TCR was mapped to the spike region that the TCR reacted to and assigned to either a CD4 or a CD8 class. Log10-transformed breadth and depth values were compared by one-way ANOVA with Sidak's multiple comparisons tests. Entries here come from immuneACCESS through TCRdb and include only in-frame sequences with V and J called. Some clones fail to appear in such tables; in the studies checked, an unresolved V gene covers under half of the shortfall, and the cause of the remainder is unknown. For V, J and clone size, that table is used; D and trimming come from the DNA. This sample lists about 140,000 clones; approximately 93% were detected once. More than 0.85% of the sample lies in the top ten.

A note on this clone: Its cognate antigen has yet to be identified. Qualities for individual bases were not recorded, and no much larger clone is one base off.

The sample's time point, from its label and the paper: baseline before first vaccination. The sample's treatment or condition label, decoded: meningococcal conjugate vaccine given as trial control. Vaccinee samples came from UK trials COV001 and COV002, including a single-blind randomized controlled phase 2/3 trial of AZD1222 (ChAdOx1 nCoV-19) in healthy adults. For TCRbeta chain sequencing, PBMC samples were collected from trial participants at day 0 and at day 28 after the second dose. The specimen comprised peripheral blood, sampled on day 0 of MenACWY control vaccination. The chain is made from TRBV5-1 and TRBJ2-3; TRBD1 aligns with 8 central bases. The source of this sequence is an adult in good health. The nucleotide sequence is given as TGCGCCAGCAGTATGGGACAGGTTGGAGATACGCAGTATTTT. This codes for CASSMGQVGDTQYF.